This T cell receptor beta chain was profiled in a study of shared clonotypes between healthy human individuals. Study background: Contributing individuals were a couple of females and three males aged 18 to 49.

Replicate sorted-subset PCRs were loaded with around 0.2 ug DNA, about 28,000 T cell genomes. Data came from immunoSEQ multiplex PCR; TCRdb stores just in-frame clones and leaves some out. The sample records 750,000 to 1,000,000 clones, 80% to 95% being singletons. The CDR3 extends over 12 amino acids. The germline V and J ends were trimmed by 3 bases and 8 bases, with 11 bases remaining between them. Germline-derived CDR1 and CDR2 are GTSNPN and SVGIG (reference sequence). CD45RO-negative cells were positively selected for CCR7, leaving out terminally differentiated effector memory CD45RA+ cells. V is TRBV30 and J is TRBJ2-1; D not certain. The specimen sequenced was naive CD8+ T cells sorted from blood. This receptor was obtained from a man aged 25-45 years in good health. The CDR3 DNA is TGTGCCTGGAGCCTCGACTCGGATGAGCAGTTCTTC. Protein sequence: CAWSLDSDEQFF.